This paragraph covers one TCR beta chain sequence. The germline V gene encodes CDR1 SGHTA and CDR2 FQGTGA. This CDR3 is built from 14 residues. Trimming cost V 5 bases and J 4 bases, with 9 bases left between them. Bulk bone marrow was analyzed without sorting T-cell subsets. Survey resolution used two replicates of 200 ng, totaling approximately 400 ng DNA. Clones were sequenced by immunoSEQ multiplex PCR, and TCRdb holds only the in-frame ones, with some missing. The sample records about 3,500 clones, roughly four fifths being singletons. These data are taken from a study of hypomethylating agent response in myelodysplastic syndrome. Overall study context: Hypomethylating treatment was azacitidine in about 75% of the 11, decitabine in 3 of 11. About five patients were non-responders, while about six showed complete response or hematologic improvement.

Material: bone marrow, obtained before or after starting hypomethylating agent treatment for myelodysplastic syndrome (not recorded which). The TCR comes from a human donor with myelodysplastic syndrome. This chain links TRBV7-3 with TRBJ2-6; maybe TRBD1 (6 bases). The CDR3, as DNA: TGTGCCAGCAGCCAGGGGAGCGGGGCCAACGTCCTGACTTTC. It is translated as CASSQGSGANVLTF.